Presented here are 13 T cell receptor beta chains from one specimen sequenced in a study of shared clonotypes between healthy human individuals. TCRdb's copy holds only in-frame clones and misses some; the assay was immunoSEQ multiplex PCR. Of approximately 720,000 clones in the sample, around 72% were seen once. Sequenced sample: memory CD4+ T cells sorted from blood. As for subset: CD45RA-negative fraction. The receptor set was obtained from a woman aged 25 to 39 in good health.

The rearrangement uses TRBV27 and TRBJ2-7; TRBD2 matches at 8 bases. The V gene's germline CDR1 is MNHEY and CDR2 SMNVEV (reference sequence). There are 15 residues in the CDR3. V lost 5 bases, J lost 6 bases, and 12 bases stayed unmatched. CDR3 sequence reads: CASSTPTSGGAEQYF. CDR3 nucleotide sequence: TGTGCCAGCAGTACGCCGACCTCCGGGGGGGCCGAGCAGTACTTC.

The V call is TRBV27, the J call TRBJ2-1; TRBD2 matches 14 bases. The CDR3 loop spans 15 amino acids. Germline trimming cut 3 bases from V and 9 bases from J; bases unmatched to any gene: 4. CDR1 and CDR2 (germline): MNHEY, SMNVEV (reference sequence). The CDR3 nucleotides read TGTGCCAGCAGTTTTCTTGGGACTAGCGGGGGTGAGCAGTTCTTC. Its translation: CASSFLGTSGGEQFF.

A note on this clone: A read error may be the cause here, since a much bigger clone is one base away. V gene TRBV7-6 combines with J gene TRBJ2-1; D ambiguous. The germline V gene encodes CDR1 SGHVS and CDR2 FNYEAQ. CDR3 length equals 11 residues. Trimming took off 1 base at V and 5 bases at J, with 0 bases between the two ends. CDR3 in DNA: TGTGCCAGCAGCTTAGACAATGAGCAGTTCTTC. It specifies CASSLDNEQFF.

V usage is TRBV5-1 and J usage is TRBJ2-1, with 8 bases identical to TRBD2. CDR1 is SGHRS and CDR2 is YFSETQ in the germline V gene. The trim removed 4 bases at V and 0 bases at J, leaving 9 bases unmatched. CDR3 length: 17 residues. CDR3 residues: CASSRGAGRASYNEQFF. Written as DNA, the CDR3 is TGCGCCAGCAGCCGGGGCGCCGGGAGGGCCTCCTACAATGAGCAGTTCTTC. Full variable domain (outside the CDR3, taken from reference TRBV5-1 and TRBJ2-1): KAGVTQTPRYLIKTRGQQVTLSCSPISGHRSVSWYQQTPGQGLQFLFEYFSETQRNKGNFPGRFSGRQFSNSRSEMNVSTLELGDSALYLCASSRGAGRASYNEQFFGPGTRLTVL.

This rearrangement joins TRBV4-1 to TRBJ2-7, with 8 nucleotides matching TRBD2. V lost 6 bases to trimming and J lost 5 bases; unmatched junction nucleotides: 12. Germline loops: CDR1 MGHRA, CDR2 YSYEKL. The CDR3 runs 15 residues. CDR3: CASSPTSAASNEQYF. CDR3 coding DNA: TGCGCCAGCAGTCCGACTAGCGCCGCGTCGAACGAGCAGTACTTC.

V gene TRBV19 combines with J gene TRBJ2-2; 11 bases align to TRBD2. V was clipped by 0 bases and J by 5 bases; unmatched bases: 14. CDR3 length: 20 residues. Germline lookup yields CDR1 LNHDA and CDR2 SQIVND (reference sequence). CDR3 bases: TGTGCCAGTAGTATAGATCCTCGGGGTAGCGGGAGGGGAGGAACCGGGGAGCTGTTTTTT. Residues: CASSIDPRGSGRGGTGELFF.

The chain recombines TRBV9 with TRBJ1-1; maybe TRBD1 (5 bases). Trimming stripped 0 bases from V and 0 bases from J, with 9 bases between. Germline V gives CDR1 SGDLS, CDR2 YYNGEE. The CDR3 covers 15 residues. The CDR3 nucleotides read TGTGCCAGCAGCGTAGTCCAGGGCATGAACACTGAAGCTTTCTTT. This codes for CASSVVQGMNTEAFF.

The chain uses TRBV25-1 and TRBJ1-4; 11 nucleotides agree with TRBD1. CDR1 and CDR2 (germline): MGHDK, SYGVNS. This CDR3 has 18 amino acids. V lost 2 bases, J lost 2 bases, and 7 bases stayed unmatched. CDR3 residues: CASSEGWTGGATNEKLFF. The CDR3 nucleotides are TGTGCCAGCAGTGAAGGTTGGACAGGGGGCGCGACTAATGAAAAACTGTTTTTT.

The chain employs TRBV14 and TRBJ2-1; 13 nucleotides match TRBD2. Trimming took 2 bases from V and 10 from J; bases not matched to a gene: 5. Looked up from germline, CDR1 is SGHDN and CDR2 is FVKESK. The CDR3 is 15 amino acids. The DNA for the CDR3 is TGTGCCAGCAGCCAACGGGGACTAGCGGGAAAGGAGCAGTTCTTC. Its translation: CASSQRGLAGKEQFF.

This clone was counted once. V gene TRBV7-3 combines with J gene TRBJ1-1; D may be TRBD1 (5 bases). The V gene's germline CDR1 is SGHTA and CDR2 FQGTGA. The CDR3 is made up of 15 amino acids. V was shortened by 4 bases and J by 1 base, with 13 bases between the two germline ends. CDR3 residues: CASSSYPQANTEAFF. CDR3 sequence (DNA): TGTGCCAGCAGCTCGTACCCACAGGCGAACACTGAAGCTTTCTTT.

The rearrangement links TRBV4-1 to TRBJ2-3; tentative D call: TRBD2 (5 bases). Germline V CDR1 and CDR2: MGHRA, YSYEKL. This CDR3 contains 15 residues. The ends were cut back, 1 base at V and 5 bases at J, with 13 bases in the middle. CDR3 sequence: CASSQGLRVKDTQYF. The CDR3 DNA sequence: TGCGCCAGCAGCCAAGGACTAAGAGTAAAAGATACGCAGTATTTT.

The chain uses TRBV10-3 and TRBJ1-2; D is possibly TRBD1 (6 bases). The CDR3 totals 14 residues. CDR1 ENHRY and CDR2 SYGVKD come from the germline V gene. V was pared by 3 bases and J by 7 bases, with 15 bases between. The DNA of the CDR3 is TGTGCCATCAGTGATGAAGGGGGAGTGCGTGGCTACACCTTC. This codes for CAISDEGGVRGYTF.

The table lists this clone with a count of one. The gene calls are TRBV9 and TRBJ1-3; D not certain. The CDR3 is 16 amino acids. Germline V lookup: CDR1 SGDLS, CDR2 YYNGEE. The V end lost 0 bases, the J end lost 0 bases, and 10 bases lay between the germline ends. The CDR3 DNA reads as TGTGCCAGCAGCGTAGGCTCAGGCCCCTCTGGAAACACCATATATTTT. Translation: CASSVGSGPSGNTIYF. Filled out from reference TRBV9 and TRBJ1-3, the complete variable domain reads DSGVTQTPKHLITATGQRVTLRCSPRSGDLSVYWYQQSLDQGLQFLIQYYNGEERAKGNILERFSAQQFPDLHSELNLSSLELGDSALYFCASSVGSGPSGNTIYFGEGSWLTVV.